These T cell receptor beta chains were read from a single sample in a study of OX40 agonist ivuxolimab in advanced cancers. Assay: immunoSEQ multiplex PCR; the TCRdb copy retains only in-frame clones and omits some. The sample lists 20,000 or so clones; about 88% were seen once. The source material was CD4+ or CD8+ T cells sorted from blood, sampled in a trial of the OX40 agonist ivuxolimab. All receptors come from an adult with an advanced solid tumor such as melanoma, head and neck, liver or kidney cancer. The CDR3 runs from the conserved cysteine through the conserved F or W. The D gene is left open where the match is weak. Some rows mark clone size as missing; the rest say once, few, many or name a class of expanded clone.

TRBJ2-1,TRBV5-1,TRBD2,17,NA,CASSPRWGEGIYNEQFF,TGCGCCAGCAGCCCACGCTGGGGGGAGGGCATCTACAATGAGCAGTTCTTC
TRBJ2-7,TRBV7-9,NA,14,once,CASNPPGSSYEQYF,TGTGCCAGCAACCCCCCAGGGAGCTCCTACGAGCAGTACTTC
TRBJ2-7,TRBV29-1,NA,14,NA,CSVVLDLGSTKQYF,TGCAGCGTTGTGCTGGATCTGGGATCTACGAAGCAGTACTTC
TRBJ2-7,TRBV5-5,TRBD1,15,NA,CASSLGTGTVYEQYF,TGTGCCAGCAGCTTGGGGACAGGGACAGTCTACGAGCAGTACTTC
TRBJ1-1,TRBV2,NA,15,NA,CASSPKGDVSTEAFF,TGTGCCAGCAGCCCCAAAGGGGACGTATCCACTGAAGCTTTCTTT
TRBJ2-1,TRBV14,TRBD2,16,NA,CASSPRLAGIYNEQFF,TGTGCCAGCAGCCCACGACTAGCGGGAATCTACAATGAGCAGTTCTTC
TRBJ2-7,TRBV6-1,TRBD1,15,NA,CASSAGQGSLYEQYF,TGTGCCAGCAGCGCAGGACAGGGGAGTTTGTACGAGCAGTACTTC
TRBJ2-1,TRBV27,TRBD2,16,NA,CASSLGTSGRANEQFF,TGTGCCAGCAGCCTAGGGACTAGCGGGAGGGCCAATGAGCAGTTCTTC
TRBJ2-5,TRBV7-8,NA,17,NA,CASSGYSGSETEETQYF,TGTGCCAGCAGCGGATACTCCGGGTCTGAGACAGAAGAGACCCAGTACTTC
TRBJ2-3,TRBV15,TRBD2,15,NA,CATDTTSGKADTQYF,TGTGCCACCGACACGACTAGCGGGAAGGCAGATACGCAGTATTTT
TRBJ2-5,TRBV5-6,NA,16,NA,CASSLEGGGSPETQYF,TGTGCCAGCAGCTTGGAGGGGGGGGGTTCCCCGGAGACCCAGTACTTC
TRBJ1-1,TRBV14,TRBD1,13,NA,CASSWQGVTEAFF,TGTGCCAGCAGTTGGCAGGGGGTCACTGAAGCTTTCTTT
TRBJ2-7,TRBV5-6,TRBD1,15,few,CASSLEGQGSEEQYF,TGTGCCAGCAGCTTGGAAGGACAGGGTTCGGAAGAGCAGTACTTC
TRBJ2-2,TRBV7-2,NA,16,NA,CASSLRTSINTGELFF,TGTGCCAGCAGCTTACGAACTAGCATTAACACCGGGGAGCTGTTTTTT
TRBJ2-1,TRBV14,NA,15,NA,CASSTGEGSYNEQFF,TGTGCCAGCAGCACGGGAGAGGGCTCCTACAATGAGCAGTTCTTC
TRBJ1-2,TRBV7-8,TRBD1,15,NA,CASSLEDRGTYGYTF,TGTGCCAGCAGCTTAGAGGACAGGGGGACCTATGGCTACACCTTC
TRBJ2-5,TRBV10-2,NA,15,NA,CASIRARRDQETQYF,TGCGCCAGCATACGAGCGAGGAGGGACCAAGAGACCCAGTACTTC
TRBJ2-7,TRBV29-1,NA,13,once,CSVSGADSYEQYF,TGCAGCGTTAGTGGGGCGGACTCCTACGAGCAGTACTTC
TRBJ2-7,TRBV9,NA,13,medium-sized,CASSVDFLGEQYF,TGTGCCAGCAGCGTAGATTTCTTGGGGGAGCAGTACTTC
TRBJ2-3,TRBV29-1,TRBD1,14,once,CSVTYRGSTDTQYF,TGCAGCGTTACTTACAGGGGGAGCACAGATACGCAGTATTTT
TRBJ1-1,TRBV19,TRBD1,13,NA,CASSMIGDSEAFF,TGTGCCAGTAGTATGATCGGGGACAGTGAAGCTTTCTTT
TRBJ1-1,TRBV7-6,NA,16,NA,CASSLARWGADTEAFF,TGTGCCAGCAGCTTAGCCCGATGGGGGGCGGACACTGAAGCTTTCTTT